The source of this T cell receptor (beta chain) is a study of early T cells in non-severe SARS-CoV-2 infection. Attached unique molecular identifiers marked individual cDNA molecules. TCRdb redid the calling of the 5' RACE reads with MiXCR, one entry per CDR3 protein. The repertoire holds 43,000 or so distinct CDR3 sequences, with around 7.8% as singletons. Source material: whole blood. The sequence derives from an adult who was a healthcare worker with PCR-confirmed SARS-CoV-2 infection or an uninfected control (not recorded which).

In DNA, the CDR3 is TGTGCCAGCAGTTTAGCGCTTTTGGATACGCAGTATTTT. This translates into CASSLALLDTQYF. The chain couples TRBV12-3 or TRBV12-4 to TRBJ2-3; D is uncertain. This CDR3 contains 13 residues. Between the trimmed V and J ends, which lost 0 bases and 6 bases, there was a span of 7 bases.